Below, 32 T cell receptor beta chains from the same sample are listed, as sequenced in a study of blood T cell repertoires in COVID-19. The assay was immunoSEQ multiplex PCR, and TCRdb's table has in-frame clones only and misses some. This repertoire shows a few hundred thousand clones, just under 90% found once; its top ten account for approximately 6.2%. Sequenced input: peripheral blood. Source of these receptors: a man between 60 and 75 years old who had recovered from COVID-19.

This chain connects TRBV6-4 to TRBJ2-1; 14 nucleotides align to TRBD2. The length of the CDR3 is 13 residues. The V segment lost 6 bases and the J segment 8 bases; nucleotides outside the gene matches: 0. Germline V gives CDR1 MRHNA, CDR2 SNTAGT. The CDR3 reads CASRGLAGDEQFF. The DNA of the CDR3 is TGTGCCAGCAGGGGACTAGCGGGAGATGAGCAGTTCTTC.

This sequence joins TRBV5-1 and TRBJ2-7; the match to TRBD1 covers 8 bases. CDR1 and CDR2 from the germline V gene are SGHRS and YFSETQ. The length of the CDR3 is 14 residues. The junction had 5 bases not matched to a gene; V was cut back by 3 bases and J by 3 bases. The CDR3 region has the DNA TGCGCCAGCAGCTCCAGGACAGGGAACTACGAGCAGTACTTC. It specifies CASSSRTGNYEQYF.

This clone was seen a handful of times. The gene calls are TRBV5-4 and TRBJ2-2, with 8 bases matching TRBD1. After removal of 5 bases from V and 5 bases from J, the junction contained 8 bases not matched to a gene. Germline-derived CDR1 and CDR2 are SGHNT and YYREEE (reference sequence). The CDR3 is 15 amino acids. The CDR3 bases are TGTGCCAGCAGTACAGGGGGAGTAAGGACCGGGGAGCTGTTTTTT. Protein product: CASSTGGVRTGELFF.

This chain uses TRBV7-6 with TRBJ2-3; 7 bases agree with TRBD2. Unmatched junction bases numbered 11, after V lost 5 bases and J lost 3 bases. Per the germline V gene, CDR1 is SGHVS and CDR2 is FNYEAQ. This CDR3 has 16 residues. In nucleotides, the CDR3 is TGTGCCAGCAGCCCTTCCCTCGGGCGGGGGACAGATACGCAGTATTTT. Translation: CASSPSLGRGTDTQYF.

V is TRBV18 and J is TRBJ2-2, with D uncertain. Germline CDR1 and CDR2: KGHSH and LQKENI. The CDR3 length is 15 residues. Trimming left V 4 bases short and J 1 base short, with 10 bases between. This CDR3 reads CASSQPPGNTGELFF. The DNA of the CDR3 is TGTGCCAGCTCACAGCCTCCAGGGAACACCGGGGAGCTGTTTTTT. The full variable domain, completed using reference TRBV18 and TRBJ2-2, is NAGVMQNPRHLVRRRGQEARLRCSPMKGHSHVYWYRQLPEEGLKFMVYLQKENIIDESGMPKERFSAEFPKEGPSILRIQQVVRGDSAAYFCASSQPPGNTGELFFGEGSRLTVL.

This clone was counted once. V and J are TRBV5-8 and TRBJ1-5, with 10 bases aligning to TRBD1. From germline, CDR1 is SGHTS and CDR2 YDEGEE. V shed 2 bases, J shed 6 bases, and the junction held 5 bases outside the gene matches. CDR3 length equals 15 residues. CDR3 coding DNA: TGTGCCAGCAGCTTAAAAGGACAGGGGGTTCAGCCCCAGCATTTT. Amino acids: CASSLKGQGVQPQHF. Looking up the rest from reference TRBV5-8 and TRBJ1-5 gives the full variable domain: EAGVTQSPTHLIKTRGQQATLRCSPISGHTSVYWYQQALGLGLQFLLWYDEGEERNRGNFPPRFSGRQFPNYSSELNVNALELEDSALYLCASSLKGQGVQPQHFGDGTRLSIL.

The chain links TRBV19 to TRBJ2-1; 8 bases are shared with TRBD2. The CDR3 spans 20 residues. The V gene's germline CDR1 is LNHDA and CDR2 SQIVND (reference sequence). V lost 5 bases, J lost 0 bases, and 18 bases stayed unmatched. The chain's CDR3 is CASSAFAAGVRFSSYNEQFF. CDR3 DNA sequence: TGTGCCAGTAGTGCCTTCGCAGCGGGGGTCCGATTTAGCTCCTACAATGAGCAGTTCTTC.

The chain carries TRBV6-1 and TRBJ2-1, with 8 bases matching TRBD1. This CDR3 contains 15 residues. Germline-derived CDR1 and CDR2 are MNHNS and SASEGT. The V segment lost 2 bases and the J segment 10 bases; nucleotides outside the gene matches: 10. This CDR3 is CASSEYLQGAGEQFF. The CDR3 nucleotides are TGTGCCAGCAGTGAATACCTCCAGGGGGCCGGGGAGCAGTTCTTC.

This chain connects TRBV28 to TRBJ2-5; 8 bases fit TRBD1. Germline trimming cut 3 bases from V and 5 bases from J; bases unmatched to any gene: 5. The CDR3 has 14 amino acids. Germline V gene data show CDR1 as MDHEN and CDR2 as SYDVKM. The CDR3 DNA follows: TGTGCCAGCAGTTTGGGGGACAGGTACGAGACCCAGTACTTC. Translated, it gives CASSLGDRYETQYF.

This chain uses TRBV5-8 with TRBJ1-5, with D perhaps matching TRBD1 (6 bases). The CDR3 spans 15 residues. V lost 4 bases and J lost 7, with 18 bases in between. Germline V CDR1 and CDR2: SGHTS, YDEGEE. Here the CDR3 reads CASSQRQAAGQPQHF. The CDR3 nucleotides read TGTGCCAGCAGCCAAAGACAGGCGGCGGGCCAGCCCCAGCATTTT.

V is TRBV6-5 and J is TRBJ2-1, with 9 nucleotides matching TRBD1. Germline assignment: CDR1 MNHEY and CDR2 SVGAGI. V lost 4 bases and J lost 12; bases outside the gene matches: 7. The CDR3 runs 13 residues. This CDR3 reads CASSSRDRVGQFF. The DNA of the CDR3 is TGTGCCAGCAGTTCACGGGACAGGGTCGGGCAGTTCTTC.

DNA of the CDR3: TGTGCCAGCAGCTTGGGAGTTCCAGAAAAACTGTTTTTT. Translated, it gives CASSLGVPEKLFF. The chain employs TRBV5-4 and TRBJ1-4; D not resolved. Between the trimmed V and J ends, which lost 0 bases and 8 bases, there was a span of 8 bases. The CDR3 contains 13 residues. CDR1 is SGHNT, CDR2 YYREEE, per germline (reference sequence).

The chain carries TRBV25-1 and TRBJ1-2; D is unresolved. Per the germline V gene, CDR1 is MGHDK and CDR2 is SYGVNS. Trimming removed 1 base from V and 5 bases from J, with 11 bases in between. The CDR3 runs to 14 residues. The CDR3 is CASSESGKMYGYTF. CDR3 DNA: TGTGCCAGCAGTGAATCGGGGAAAATGTATGGCTACACCTTC.

The V call is TRBV5-1, the J call TRBJ2-1; D is perhaps TRBD1 (6 bases). V lost 4 bases and J lost 8, with 16 bases in between. The CDR3 runs 14 residues. The germline gives CDR1 SGHRS, CDR2 YFSETQ. The CDR3: CASSIYRDDDEQFF. As DNA, the CDR3 is TGCGCCAGCAGCATCTACAGGGATGACGATGAGCAGTTCTTC.

The chain employs TRBV11-2 and TRBJ1-1, with no clear D. V lost 5 bases, J lost 5 bases, and 18 bases lay in between. Per the germline V gene, CDR1 is SGHAT and CDR2 is FQNNGV. This CDR3 is built from 15 residues. CDR3 nucleotides: TGTGCCAGCAGCCCTGCCTTTCATCCGAGAACTGAAGCTTTCTTT. This gives the protein CASSPAFHPRTEAFF.

V gene TRBV7-3 combines with J gene TRBJ2-6; 7 bases are shared with TRBD1. The CDR3 sequence is 16 residues long. J lost 0 bases, V lost 5 bases, and 4 bases had no gene match. Germline CDR1 is SGHTA and CDR2 is FQGTGA. The CDR3 spells CASSPRTGSGANVLTF. CDR3 nucleotide sequence: TGTGCCAGCAGCCCAAGGACAGGCTCTGGGGCCAACGTCCTGACTTTC.

The chain couples TRBV3-1 (or the pseudogene TRBV3-2) to TRBJ2-7, with 10 bases fitting TRBD2. Germline V gives CDR1 LGHDT, CDR2 YNNKEL (reference sequence). V lost 4 bases and J lost 12; bases outside the gene matches: 15. This CDR3 region has 15 residues. The CDR3 loop is CASSPRGASGGPWYF. Here the CDR3 DNA reads TGTGCCAGCAGCCCCCGGGGAGCTAGCGGGGGCCCCTGGTACTTC.

The chain links TRBV28 to TRBJ1-6; D is perhaps TRBD1 (5 bases). Per germline, CDR1 MDHEN and CDR2 SYDVKM. The CDR3 has 15 residues. Trimming took off 4 bases at V and 9 bases at J, with 16 bases between the two ends. CDR3: CASSWGGSLSSPLHF. CDR3 in DNA: TGTGCCAGCAGTTGGGGGGGGTCCCTAAGTTCACCCCTCCACTTT.

The V gene is TRBV11-2, the J gene TRBJ1-1; D not certain. Germline CDR1 is SGHAT and CDR2 is FQNNGV. The CDR3 consists of 16 residues. Trimming removed 2 bases from V and 1 base from J, with 14 bases in between. CDR3 loop: CASSLKFGQRNTEAFF. In nucleotides, the CDR3 is TGTGCCAGCAGCTTAAAGTTTGGGCAGAGGAACACTGAAGCTTTCTTT.

The rearrangement links TRBV9 to TRBJ1-3; D is uncertain. The CDR3 is 14 amino acids. Germline V gives CDR1 SGDLS, CDR2 YYNGEE. Trimming pared 2 bases from V and 0 bases from J, leaving 6 bases between. The CDR3: CASSVMSSGNTIYF. CDR3 coding DNA: TGTGCCAGCAGCGTGATGAGCTCTGGAAACACCATATATTTT.

V usage is TRBV10-3 and J usage is TRBJ2-3, with TRBD2 identical over 7 bases. CDR3 length: 16 residues. Germline CDR1 and CDR2: ENHRY and SYGVKD. Germline trimming cut 4 bases from V and 2 bases from J; bases unmatched to any gene: 9. This chain's CDR3 is CAISVLAGTNTDTQYF. In DNA form, the CDR3 reads TGTGCCATCAGTGTTTTGGCCGGGACTAACACAGATACGCAGTATTTT.

V usage is TRBV9 and J usage is TRBJ2-7; weak D call: TRBD2 (6 bases). The CDR3 spans 15 residues. From germline, CDR1 is SGDLS and CDR2 YYNGEE. The germline V and J ends were trimmed by 4 bases and 0 bases, with 14 bases remaining between them. DNA of the CDR3: TGTGCCAGCAGCCAAACTGCGGGACCCTCCTACGAGCAGTACTTC. Its protein is CASSQTAGPSYEQYF.

The V and J genes are TRBV4-3 and TRBJ2-7; 9 nucleotides align to TRBD2. V was clipped by 3 bases and J by 4 bases; unmatched bases: 7. Per germline, CDR1 LGHNA and CDR2 YSLEER. The CDR3 extends over 15 amino acids. The CDR3 DNA reads TGCGCCAGCAGCCACCTAGCGGGGAACGCTTACGAGCAGTACTTC. Amino acid sequence: CASSHLAGNAYEQYF.

The chain's CDR3 is CASRLRVHQLLNTEAFF. The CDR3 bases are TGTGCCAGCAGGCTCCGGGTTCACCAGCTTCTGAACACTGAAGCTTTCTTT. This rearrangement joins TRBV6-4 to TRBJ1-1; no firm D call. CDR1 and CDR2 from the germline V gene are MRHNA and SNTAGT. The CDR3 has 17 amino acids. V gave up 6 bases and J gave up 0 bases, with 20 bases separating them.

V usage is TRBV7-9 and J usage is TRBJ1-2; D unclear. CDR3 length equals 11 residues. The germline V gene encodes CDR1 SEHNR and CDR2 FQNEAQ (reference sequence). Trimming cost V 2 bases and J 6 bases, with 4 bases left between them. The CDR3 here is CASSLLDGYTF. Written as DNA, the CDR3 is TGTGCCAGCAGCTTACTAGATGGCTACACCTTC.

This clone was found once. V is TRBV3-1 (or the pseudogene TRBV3-2) and J is TRBJ2-4; 7 nucleotides match TRBD1. CDR1 and CDR2 (germline): LGHDT, YNNKEL (reference sequence). V lost 3 bases and J lost 7; bases outside the gene matches: 3. The CDR3 sequence is 13 residues long. The CDR3 nucleotides are TGTGCCAGCAGCCATCTACAGGGGAACATTCAGTACTTC. As protein: CASSHLQGNIQYF.

This rearrangement joins TRBV24-1 to TRBJ2-3, with TRBD1 as a possible D gene (5 bases). This CDR3 is 16 amino acids long. In germline, CDR1 is KGHDR, CDR2 SFDVKD. The ends were cut back, 3 bases at V and 2 bases at J, with 14 bases in the middle. CDR3 nucleotides: TGTGCCACCAGTGATAGCACAGGCCCCCACACAGATACGCAGTATTTT. This encodes CATSDSTGPHTDTQYF.

The chain is built from TRBV28 and TRBJ1-6; D is unresolved. The CDR3 contains 13 residues. Germline CDR1 is MDHEN and CDR2 is SYDVKM. V lost 4 bases and J lost 9, with 10 bases in between. The CDR3 spells CASSSYSSSPLHF. DNA of the CDR3: TGTGCCAGCAGTTCCTACAGCAGTTCACCCCTCCACTTT.

The J gene is TRBJ2-5, the V gene TRBV7-9, with a weak D call TRBD2 (6 bases). V was trimmed by 1 base and J by 3 bases, leaving 12 bases between them. CDR3 length: 15 amino acids. Germline V gives CDR1 SEHNR, CDR2 FQNEAQ (reference sequence). CDR3 DNA sequence: TGTGCCAGCAGCTTAGATGGGACTCAGAAAGAGACCCAGTACTTC. Its translation: CASSLDGTQKETQYF.

The V call is TRBV19, the J call TRBJ2-7, with 8 bases lining up with TRBD2. V was clipped by 4 bases and J by 7 bases; unmatched bases: 9. Germline loops: CDR1 LNHDA, CDR2 SQIVND (reference sequence). The CDR3 extends over 14 amino acids. The CDR3 protein is CASSTLAGGREQYF. The DNA of the CDR3 is TGTGCCAGTAGTACCCTAGCGGGTGGGAGGGAGCAGTACTTC.

This chain connects TRBV5-1 to TRBJ2-7; 13 nucleotides align to TRBD2. J was trimmed by 3 bases and V by 3 bases; bases with no gene match: 3. The germline CDR1 and CDR2 sequences are SGHRS and YFSETQ. The CDR3 runs to 15 residues. The CDR3, as DNA: TGCGCCAGCAGCTCGGGACTAGCGGGGAGCTACGAGCAGTACTTC. Its translation is CASSSGLAGSYEQYF.

V usage is TRBV5-6 and J usage is TRBJ1-2, with D possibly being TRBD1 (6 bases). V lost 3 bases, J lost 7 bases, and 19 bases lay in between. CDR3 size: 15 residues. Germline CDR1 reads SGHDT; CDR2 reads YYEEEE. CDR3 sequence (DNA): TGTGCCAGCAGCTACCCTTTACAGGGAGCAAGTGGCTACACCTTC. Protein product: CASSYPLQGASGYTF. Drawing the rest from reference TRBV5-6 and TRBJ1-2, the complete variable domain is DAGVTQSPTHLIKTRGQQVTLRCSPKSGHDTVSWYQQALGQGPQFIFQYYEEEERQRGNFPDRFSGHQFPNYSSELNVNALLLGDSALYLCASSYPLQGASGYTFGSGTRLTVV.